This T cell receptor (beta chain) was found in a study of identical twins. The CDR3 length is 13 residues. Germline CDR1 LGHDT, CDR2 YNNKEL (reference sequence). V was clipped by 3 bases and J by 5 bases, with 9 bases between them. This clonotype has a count of ten or more. TCRdb re-called the 5' RACE reads with MiXCR, one entry per CDR3 protein. The sample carries about 240,000 distinct CDR3 sequences, roughly 10% recorded once. Sequencing input: memory T cells sorted from blood. The receptor was isolated from a man over 45 in good health. The chain is built from TRBV3-1 and TRBJ2-3; D is undetermined. The CDR3 DNA reads as TGTGCCAGCAGCCAGGGCTTGATAGATACGCAGTATTTT. Translation gives CASSQGLIDTQYF.